The rows below give T cell receptor beta chains drawn from one sample of a study of T cells in Graves' hyperthyroidism and ophthalmopathy. MiXCR, run by TCRdb on the multiplex PCR reads, gives a single entry per CDR3 protein. The table lists around 370,000 distinct CDR3 sequences, 15% to 20% of them singletons. Sequenced: blood. Source of these receptors: a man aged 18 to 35 with Graves' ophthalmopathy. CDR3s include the opening cysteine and the closing phenylalanine or tryptophan. The order of the fields is D gene, V gene, J gene, clone size, CDR3 DNA, CDR3 protein. A D gene is named only where the DNA matches it firmly. Some rows mark clone size as missing; the rest say once, few, many or name a class of expanded clone.

>NA|TRBV12-3/TRBV12-4|TRBJ1-5|few
TGTGCCAGCACCCTCCAGGGGAGTCAGCCCCAGCATTTT
CASTLQGSQPQHF
>TRBD2|TRBV12-3/TRBV12-4|TRBJ2-5|many
TGTGCCAGCAGTTTTAGTAGCGGGGCCTACCGGGAGACCCAGTACTTC
CASSFSSGAYRETQYF
>NA|TRBV7-8|TRBJ2-6|few
TGTGCCAGCAGCTTAGTGGGGGGTGCCTCTGGGGCCAACGTCCTGACTTTC
CASSLVGGASGANVLTF
>NA|TRBV28|TRBJ1-6|few
TGTGCCAGCAGTTTCTCCGTTTATAATTCACCCCTCCACTTT
CASSFSVYNSPLHF
>TRBD1|TRBV25-1|TRBJ1-6|NA
TGTGCCAGCAGTGAATGGGCAGGGGGCTTATCACCCCTCCACTTT
CASSEWAGGLSPLHF
>NA|TRBV11-2|TRBJ1-4|NA
TGTGCCAGCAGCTTAGGATTCCGCAATGAAAAACTGTTTTTT
CASSLGFRNEKLFF
>NA|TRBV2|TRBJ1-1|NA
TGTGCCAGCAGTTCCCTCCCTGGGCTTGAAGCTTTCTTT
CASSSLPGLEAFF
>TRBD1|TRBV24-1|TRBJ2-3|NA
TGTGCCACCAGCGACAGCCGGACAGGGGCGACAGATACGCAGTATTTT
CATSDSRTGATDTQYF
>TRBD1|TRBV2|TRBJ2-3|few
TGTGCCAGCAGCGCCCACCGGGACAGGGGGGATACGCAGTATTTT
CASSAHRDRGDTQYF
>TRBD1|TRBV14|TRBJ1-2|many
TGTGCCAGCAGCTCAAAGCCAGGGGGGGTTGGCTACACCTTC
CASSSKPGGVGYTF
>NA|TRBV3-1|TRBJ2-6|few
TGTGCCAGCAGCCAAGGAGGGACTGGGGCCAACGTCCTGACTTTC
CASSQGGTGANVLTF
>TRBD1|TRBV7-2|TRBJ2-7|once
TGTGCCAGCAGCCACGACAGGGGGCGGGAGCAGTACTTC
CASSHDRGREQYF
>TRBD1|TRBV20-1|TRBJ1-6|few
TGCAGTGCTAGGGAAACACTGGGACAGGCCTCACCCCTCCACTTT
CSARETLGQASPLHF
>NA|TRBV9|TRBJ2-7|few
TGTGCCAGCAGCCCTTCGGGGCGGGTGACCTACGAGCAGTACTTC
CASSPSGRVTYEQYF
>NA|TRBV5-1|TRBJ2-2|NA
TGCGCCAGCAGCTTGGCGTGGGAAGCCGGGGAGCTGTTTTTT
CASSLAWEAGELFF
>NA|TRBV7-7|TRBJ2-2|NA
TGTGCCAGCAGCCGATCAGTGGGCACCGGGGAGCTGTTTTTT
CASSRSVGTGELFF
>NA|TRBV7-9|TRBJ1-5|few
TGTGCCAGCAGTTCGCCGTCAGGTCAGCCCCAGCATTTT
CASSSPSGQPQHF
>NA|TRBV7-9|TRBJ2-7|NA
TGTGCCAGCCTAAAAGACAGTCTCGTCTACGAGCAGTACTTC
CASLKDSLVYEQYF
>TRBD1|TRBV20-1|TRBJ1-6|NA
TGCAGTGCTGTCTCGGACAGGGGACCTCTCGGGGCTTCACCCCTCCACTTT
CSAVSDRGPLGASPLHF
>NA|TRBV24-1|TRBJ2-7|many
TGTGCCACCAGTGATGGGGCGGGGAGCTCCTACGAGCAGTACTTC
CATSDGAGSSYEQYF
>NA|TRBV6-2/TRBV6-3|TRBJ1-5|many
TGTGCCAGCAGCCTGAGTCGGGTTTCACGGCTGGATAGCAATCAGCCCCAGCATTTT
CASSLSRVSRLDSNQPQHF
>NA|TRBV19|TRBJ1-1|few
TGTGCCAGTGCGGACACATTGAACACTGAAGCTTTCTTT
CASADTLNTEAFF
>TRBD2|TRBV5-1|TRBJ2-2|few
TGCGCCAGCAGCCGCAGTCCCGGGACTAGCGGGGACACCGGGGAGCTGTTTTTT
CASSRSPGTSGDTGELFF
>TRBD1|TRBV6-5|TRBJ2-7|many
TGTGCCAGCAGTTACGGGGGGTCGTTTTCCGGGACAGGGGCCTACGAGCAGTACTTC
CASSYGGSFSGTGAYEQYF
>TRBD2|TRBV6-1|TRBJ2-3|NA
TGTGCCAGCAGACCCGAGCTAGCGGGGGGCCCTGCACAGAGTACGCAGTATTTT
CASRPELAGGPAQSTQYF
>TRBD1|TRBV19|TRBJ2-1|once
TGTGCCAGTAGTTCAGACCGGGACAGGGGGCTTAGCTCCTACAATGAGCAGTTCTTC
CASSSDRDRGLSSYNEQFF
>NA|TRBV2|TRBJ1-5|NA
TGTGCCAGCCACACCCAAGGGGGCAATCAGCCCCAGCATTTT
CASHTQGGNQPQHF
>NA|TRBV7-2|TRBJ1-6|few
TGTGCCAGCAGCTTAGGGGGTTCTCTCCGGTCACCCCTCCACTTT
CASSLGGSLRSPLHF
>NA|TRBV20-1|TRBJ1-1|NA
TGCAGTGCACCCGGGCAGCTAATTGAAGCTTTCTTT
CSAPGQLIEAFF
>TRBD1|TRBV4-1|TRBJ2-7|few
TGCGCCAGCAGCCAAGTTATCACAGGGGGCTACGAGCAGTACTTC
CASSQVITGGYEQYF
>TRBD1|TRBV5-4|TRBJ2-3|many
TGTGCCAGTATGGCGGACAGGGCAACAGATACGCAGTATTTT
CASMADRATDTQYF
>TRBD1|TRBV27|TRBJ2-5|many
TGTGCCAGCAGTTCCAGGGGGAAAGAGACCCAGTACTTC
CASSSRGKETQYF
>NA|TRBV3-1|TRBJ1-1|many
TGTGCCAGCAGCCAGGCATCAGGGAACACTGAAGCTTTCTTT
CASSQASGNTEAFF
>TRBD1|TRBV12-3/TRBV12-4|TRBJ1-4|many
TGTGCCAGCAGCTTCACAGGGGTGGATGAAAAACTGTTTTTT
CASSFTGVDEKLFF
>TRBD2|TRBV28|TRBJ2-5|NA
TGTGCCAGCACGGGGGGATCACAAGAGACCCAGTACTTC
CASTGGSQETQYF